The rows below give T cell receptor beta chains drawn from one sample of a study of brain T cells in children with intractable seizures. Assay: immunoSEQ multiplex PCR; the TCRdb copy retains only in-frame clones and omits some. The table has about 340,000 clones, roughly 92% seen once. Specimen: peripheral blood, collected 4 to 5 months after surgery. The receptors derive from a boy in the first two years of life with tuberous sclerosis and intractable seizures. Both conserved end residues are part of each CDR3. A D gene is named only where the DNA matches it firmly. For some rows the clone size is stated as once, few or many, or as a class when expanded; others skip it.

- - TRBJ1-6 TRBV19 TGTGCCAGTAGCACCGGGACCAGCTCCTATAATTCACCCCTCCACTTT CASSTGTSSYNSPLHF
- TRBD1 TRBJ1-2 TRBV28 TGTGCCAGCAGTCCACAGGGGGCGGGTTACTATGGCTACACCTTC CASSPQGAGYYGYTF
- - TRBJ1-5 TRBV20-1 TGCAGTGCTAGTTCCGACCCCGGGCAGCCCCAGCATTTT CSASSDPGQPQHF
- - TRBJ2-1 TRBV27 TGTGCCAGCAGTTTACGCGTCTCGGATGAGCAGTTCTTC CASSLRVSDEQFF
- TRBD2 TRBJ2-1 TRBV11-3 TGTGCCAGCAGCCTTCCGCTGAGCGGGAGATACAATGAGCAGTTCTTC CASSLPLSGRYNEQFF
- - TRBJ1-3 TRBV7-9 TGTGCCAGCAGCCCCCCAGAGTCCGGAAACACCATATATTTT CASSPPESGNTIYF
- - TRBJ2-1 TRBV15 TGTGCCACCAGCAGAAGAGACAGGAGCTCCTACAATGAGCAGTTCTTC CATSRRDRSSYNEQFF
- - TRBJ1-4 TRBV10-3 TGTGCCATCAGTCCTTTGAGCGGGGGAGGTGAAAAACTGTTTTTT CAISPLSGGGEKLFF
few TRBD2 TRBJ2-7 TRBV7-9 TGTGCCAGCAGCTTAATTTTAAGGACTAGCGGGGGATACGAGCAGTACTTC CASSLILRTSGGYEQYF
once - TRBJ2-1 TRBV5-6 TGTGCCAGCAGCTCTCTTATTGGCCGGGGCAATGAGCAGTTCTTC CASSSLIGRGNEQFF
once - TRBJ1-2 TRBV6-5 TGTGCCAGCAGGCCCCGGGACAAAGATGGCTACACCTTC CASRPRDKDGYTF
- TRBD2 TRBJ2-7 TRBV6-6 TGTGCCAGCAGTTACTCGAGTCGCGGGGGGGGCTACGAGCAGTACTTC CASSYSSRGGGYEQYF
- - TRBJ2-7 TRBV28 TGTGCCAGCAGTTTCCGGGGGATACTACTCTACGAGCAGTACTTC CASSFRGILLYEQYF
- - TRBJ2-3 TRBV5-1 TGCGCCAGCGGCCGCCAAGGAGATACGCAGTATTTT CASGRQGDTQYF
- - TRBJ1-2 TRBV7-2 TGTGCCAGCAGCTTATTAGGTATTACAGGGAATGGCTACACCTTC CASSLLGITGNGYTF
- - TRBJ2-7 TRBV6-5 TGTGCCAGCAGACCCGGGACCTTCCCCCACGAGCAGTACTTC CASRPGTFPHEQYF
- TRBD2 TRBJ2-1 TRBV6-2/TRBV6-3 TGTGCCAGCAGTTACCCACTAGCGGGATTCTCCTACAATGAGCAGTTCTTC CASSYPLAGFSYNEQFF
- - TRBJ1-1 TRBV30 TGTGCCTGGAGTGTCTCAGGGACAGCTTTCTTT CAWSVSGTAFF
- TRBD2 TRBJ2-7 TRBV7-9 TGTGCCAGCAGCTTAACTAGCGGGGGATCCTACGAGCAGTACTTC CASSLTSGGSYEQYF
- - TRBJ2-7 TRBV18 TGTGCCAGCTCCAGCGCTAACTCCTACGAGCAGTACTTC CASSSANSYEQYF
- TRBD2 TRBJ2-1 TRBV25-1 TGTGCCAGCAGTGGGCAACCCGGGACTAGCGGATACAATGAGCAGTTCTTC CASSGQPGTSGYNEQFF
- TRBD1 TRBJ1-1 TRBV9 TGTGCCAGCAGCGTGGGACAGGGGCTCTCTGAAGCTTTCTTT CASSVGQGLSEAFF
- - TRBJ1-1 TRBV27 TGTGCCAGCAGTCCCTTGGAGTACACTGAAGCTTTCTTT CASSPLEYTEAFF
- - TRBJ2-1 TRBV7-9 TGTGCCAGCAGCTTCAGGGGAGATGAGCAGTTCTTC CASSFRGDEQFF
- - TRBJ1-2 TRBV5-6 TGTGCCAGCAGCCCGGGACAAGGGCTTAACTATGGCTACACCTTC CASSPGQGLNYGYTF